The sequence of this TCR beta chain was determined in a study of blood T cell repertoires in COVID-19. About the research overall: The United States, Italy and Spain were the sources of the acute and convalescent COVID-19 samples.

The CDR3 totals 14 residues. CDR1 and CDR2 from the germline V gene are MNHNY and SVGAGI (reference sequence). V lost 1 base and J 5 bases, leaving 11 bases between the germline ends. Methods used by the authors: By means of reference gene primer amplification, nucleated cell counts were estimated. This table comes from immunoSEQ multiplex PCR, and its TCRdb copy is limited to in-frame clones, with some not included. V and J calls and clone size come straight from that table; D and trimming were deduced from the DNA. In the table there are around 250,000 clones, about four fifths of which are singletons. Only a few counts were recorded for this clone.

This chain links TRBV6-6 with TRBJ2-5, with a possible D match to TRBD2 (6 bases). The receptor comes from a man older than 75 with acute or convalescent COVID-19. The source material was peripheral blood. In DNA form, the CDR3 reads TGTGCCAGCAGTTACTTGGGTCGGGGGGAGACCCAGTACTTC. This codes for CASSYLGRGETQYF.